One and the same sample provided the 15 T cell receptor beta chains below, sequenced in a study of T cell repertoires in cytomegalovirus infection. TCRdb called the reads again in MiXCR, with one record for every CDR3 protein. This table holds around 530,000 distinct CDR3 sequences, about a quarter found once. Material: PBMCs. These receptors came from a human donor in good health (CMV status not recorded). Some clones in this sample may be carry-over from other donors' samples.

The rearrangement links TRBV6-8 to TRBJ1-1; D gene unclear. Looked up from germline, CDR1 is MNHGY and CDR2 is SAAAGT. This CDR3 is 13 amino acids long. V dropped 7 bases and J dropped 5 bases, with 14 bases sitting between them. The CDR3: CASKREGSTEAFF. CDR3 DNA sequence: TGTGCCAGCAAGAGGGAAGGTAGTACTGAAGCTTTCTTT.

The rearrangement joins TRBV30 to TRBJ1-1; D perhaps matches TRBD1 (5 bases). The CDR3 totals 14 residues. Trimming left V 4 bases short and J 1 base short, with 13 bases between. Germline CDR1 GTSNPN, CDR2 SVGIG (reference sequence). This CDR3 reads CAWMVAGSNTEAFF. CDR3 coding DNA: TGTGCCTGGATGGTGGCAGGGTCGAACACTGAAGCTTTCTTT.

This clonotype came up many times. The chain has TRBV7-2 and TRBJ2-5; D perhaps matches TRBD1 (5 bases). The CDR3 length is 14 residues. V shed 1 base and J shed 7 bases, with 13 bases lying between them. CDR1 SGHTA and CDR2 FQGNSA come from the germline V gene. CDR3 loop: CASSLDGPGWTQYF. The CDR3 DNA reads as TGTGCCAGCAGCTTAGACGGGCCAGGGTGGACCCAGTACTTC.

Turning to this clonotype: A read error may account for a junction end that differs from germline. The chain employs TRBV27 and TRBJ1-3; D unresolved. Germline CDR1 reads MNHEY; CDR2 reads SMNVEV (reference sequence). The length of the CDR3 is 13 residues. The CDR3 here is CANSSLGGNTIYF. CDR3 nucleotide sequence: TGTGCCAACAGTTCCCTCGGTGGAAACACCATATATTTT.

The chain couples TRBV18 to TRBJ1-1; no reliable D call. V lost 3 bases to trimming and J lost 0 bases, with 11 bases between them. Germline V gives CDR1 KGHSH, CDR2 LQKENI. The CDR3 contains 15 residues. CDR3 sequence (DNA): TGTGCCAGCTCACCGGGTCCGCACATGAACACTGAAGCTTTCTTT. Amino acid sequence: CASSPGPHMNTEAFF.

The chain joins TRBV7-3 to TRBJ2-5; D uncertain. Trimming took 1 base from V and 5 from J, leaving 8 bases between them. The length of the CDR3 is 13 residues. Germline lookup yields CDR1 SGHTA and CDR2 FQGTGA. The CDR3 coding sequence is TGTGCCAGCAGCTTAAGGCACATGGAGACCCAGTACTTC. This sequence encodes CASSLRHMETQYF.

The chain combines TRBV12-3 or TRBV12-4 with TRBJ1-2, with D possibly TRBD1 on 5 matching bases. V was clipped by 5 bases and J by 0 bases, with 10 bases between them. CDR3 size: 14 residues. The CDR3 nucleotides read TGTGCCAGCAGTCCGACAGAAACTAACTATGGCTACACCTTC. This sequence encodes CASSPTETNYGYTF.

The gene calls are TRBV3-1 and TRBJ2-1, with 11 nucleotides matching TRBD2. With V trimmed by 2 bases and J by 6 bases, 9 bases remained unmatched. Germline CDR1 is LGHDT and CDR2 is YNNKEL (reference sequence). CDR3 length: 17 residues. In DNA form, the CDR3 reads TGTGCCAGCAGCCAAACTAAAGGGCTAGCGGGAGGCAATGAGCAGTTCTTC. Its translation: CASSQTKGLAGGNEQFF.

This clonotype came up a few times. The chain is built from TRBV11-2 and TRBJ1-5; D is ambiguous. CDR1 is SGHAT and CDR2 is FQNNGV in the germline V gene. The CDR3 spans 13 residues. Between the trimmed V and J ends, which lost 1 base and 5 bases, there was a span of 6 bases. This CDR3 is CASSLGADQPQHF. Here the CDR3 DNA reads TGTGCCAGCAGCTTAGGAGCTGATCAGCCCCAGCATTTT.

The J gene is TRBJ2-3, the V gene TRBV29-1; possible D gene TRBD1, 5 bases. The germline V and J ends were trimmed by 4 bases and 0 bases, with 8 bases remaining between them. Per the germline V gene, CDR1 is SQVTM and CDR2 is ANQGSEA. CDR3 length: 13 amino acids. The CDR3 here is CSVGTPSTDTQYF. CDR3 in DNA: TGCAGCGTTGGGACACCCAGCACAGATACGCAGTATTTT.

This clonotype was observed a handful of times. The chain carries TRBV7-9 and TRBJ2-3; D not resolved. The CDR3 covers 15 residues. Germline V CDR1 and CDR2: SEHNR, FQNEAQ (reference sequence). V was cut by 1 base and J by 12 bases, with 20 bases left in between. The CDR3 DNA reads TGTGCCAGCAGCTTAGGGGGTAGTTCAGCCACCGCACAGTATTTT. Translated, it gives CASSLGGSSATAQYF.

This clonotype was counted at least ten times. The chain uses TRBV7-2 and TRBJ1-2; no clear D. There are 12 residues in the CDR3. Deletions cut 0 bases from V and 7 bases from J, with 6 bases between. Germline V gives CDR1 SGHTA, CDR2 FQGNSA. CDR3 nucleotide sequence: TGTGCCAGCAGCTTAGCTGTGGGTGGCTACACCTTC. It specifies CASSLAVGGYTF.

This clonotype was picked up a small number of times. This sequence joins TRBV10-3 and TRBJ2-7; 9 nucleotides align to TRBD2. This CDR3 has 14 residues. Per germline, CDR1 ENHRY and CDR2 SYGVKD. The V segment lost 4 bases and the J segment 0 bases; nucleotides outside the gene matches: 1. CDR3 in DNA: TGTGCCATCAGTGCTAGCGGGACCTCCTACGAGCAGTACGTC. Translated: CAISASGTSYEQYV.

This clonotype has just a few counts. Here the CDR3 reads CASSYRAYGYTF. In DNA form, the CDR3 reads TGTGCCAGCAGTTACCGGGCGTATGGCTACACCTTC. The chain links TRBV6-2 or TRBV6-3 to TRBJ1-2, with D unclear. This CDR3 is 12 amino acids long. The V end lost 2 bases, the J end lost 5 bases, and 6 bases lay between the germline ends. Per germline, CDR1 MNHEY and CDR2 SVGEGT.

This chain connects TRBV4-1 to TRBJ1-5; no clear D gene. This CDR3 has 21 residues. V lost 1 base and J 0 bases, leaving 25 bases between the germline ends. The V gene's germline CDR1 is MGHRA and CDR2 YSYEKL. In nucleotides, the CDR3 is TGCGCCAGCAGCCAAGTTAGCGGGGTACCGCCCAGCTTCTATAGCAATCAGCCCCAGCATTTT. This sequence encodes CASSQVSGVPPSFYSNQPQHF.